The 10 T cell receptor beta chains below were found in one sample sequenced in a study of cytomegalovirus exposure and HLA in healthy donors. TCRdb's table, derived via immunoSEQ multiplex PCR, lists solely in-frame clones and lacks some. The sample lists approximately 150,000 clones, 80% to 90% seen once, with 4.5% to 5.5% in the top ten. Sequenced material: PBMCs. These receptors were obtained from a young man in good health and CMV-seropositive.

In regard to this clone: This sample also contains other DNA sequences that code for the same CDR3. The DNA of the CDR3 is TGTGCCAGCAGTTACGGCGGGAACACTGAAGCTTTCTTT. Amino acid sequence: CASSYGGNTEAFF. The chain joins TRBV6-5 to TRBJ1-1; no reliable D call. V was clipped by 2 bases and J by 1 base, with 5 bases between them. Germline V gives CDR1 MNHEY, CDR2 SVGAGI. The CDR3 is 13 residues long.

This chain connects TRBV9 to TRBJ1-1, with a tentative D call TRBD1 (5 bases). The CDR3 length is 15 residues. Germline V gives CDR1 SGDLS, CDR2 YYNGEE. Deletions cut 0 bases from V and 0 bases from J, with 9 bases between. DNA for the CDR3: TGTGCCAGCAGCGTAGGGGGGGTAATGAACACTGAAGCTTTCTTT. Translated: CASSVGGVMNTEAFF. Together with reference TRBV9 and TRBJ1-1, the CDR3 gives the full variable domain: DSGVTQTPKHLITATGQRVTLRCSPRSGDLSVYWYQQSLDQGLQFLIQYYNGEERAKGNILERFSAQQFPDLHSELNLSSLELGDSALYFCASSVGGVMNTEAFFGQGTRLTVV.

V is TRBV2 and J is TRBJ2-3, with 7 bases fitting TRBD2. V shed 4 bases, J shed 1 base, and the junction held 5 bases outside the gene matches. Germline V gene lookup returns CDR1 SNHLY and CDR2 FYNNEI. The CDR3 runs 15 residues. The CDR3 sequence is CASSVTSARTDTQYF. DNA for the CDR3: TGTGCCAGCAGTGTAACTAGCGCGCGCACAGATACGCAGTATTTT.

This chain links TRBV28 with TRBJ1-1, with D hard to call. The CDR3 extends over 13 amino acids. Germline CDR1 and CDR2: MDHEN and SYDVKM. V lost 2 bases and J lost 2, with 6 bases in between. CDR3 region: CASSLQVNTEAFF. The CDR3 bases are TGTGCCAGCAGTTTACAGGTTAACACTGAAGCTTTCTTT.

The V gene is TRBV15, the J gene TRBJ2-4, with D unresolved. Germline values: CDR1 LNHNV, CDR2 YYDKDF (reference sequence). Trimming removed 0 bases at V and 9 bases at J, with 15 bases between. The CDR3 is 15 residues long. CDR3: CATSRDRSIQSIQYF. CDR3 sequence (DNA): TGTGCCACCAGCAGAGATCGGTCTATTCAAAGCATTCAGTACTTC. The whole variable domain, remainder taken from reference TRBV15 and TRBJ2-4, is DAMVIQNPRYQVTQFGKPVTLSCSQTLNHNVMYWYQQKSSQAPKLLFHYYDKDFNNEADTPDNFQSRRPNTSFCFLDIRSPGLGDTAMYLCATSRDRSIQSIQYFGAGTRLSVL.

The V call is TRBV18, the J call TRBJ2-7; D might be TRBD1 (5 bases). CDR3 size: 13 residues. V was cut by 3 bases and J by 5 bases, with 11 bases left in between. The germline V gene encodes CDR1 KGHSH and CDR2 LQKENI. In nucleotides, the CDR3 is TGTGCCAGCTCACCGCTACAGGTGAACGAGCAGTACTTC. Encoded protein: CASSPLQVNEQYF.

This clone has a single count. This chain joins TRBV4-1 and TRBJ2-7; tentatively, D is TRBD1 (5 bases). CDR3 length: 13 amino acids. V lost 4 bases, J lost 2 bases, and 9 bases lay in between. Germline V gives CDR1 MGHRA, CDR2 YSYEKL. The CDR3 here is CASSPPTAYEQYF. The CDR3 DNA is TGCGCCAGCAGCCCCCCGACAGCCTACGAGCAGTACTTC.

This chain connects TRBV28 to TRBJ1-5; possible D gene TRBD1, 5 bases. This CDR3 spans 16 amino acids. The germline gives CDR1 MDHEN, CDR2 SYDVKM. V was cut by 5 bases and J by 1 base, with 15 bases left in between. The CDR3 DNA reads TGTGCCAGCAGTCCCACGGGGGGAATGAGCAATCAGCCCCAGCATTTT. Protein: CASSPTGGMSNQPQHF.

The chain is built from TRBV5-1 and TRBJ1-1; 11 bases are a match to TRBD1. Germline V gene data show CDR1 as SGHRS and CDR2 as YFSETQ. V shed 3 bases and J 5 bases; nucleotides not matched to a gene: 9. The CDR3 has 16 residues. The DNA for the CDR3 is TGCGCCAGCAGCTCTGGACAGGGGGCTCCGAGTACTGAAGCTTTCTTT. Translating it yields CASSSGQGAPSTEAFF. The full variable domain, rest sourced from reference TRBV5-1 and TRBJ1-1, is KAGVTQTPRYLIKTRGQQVTLSCSPISGHRSVSWYQQTPGQGLQFLFEYFSETQRNKGNFPGRFSGRQFSNSRSEMNVSTLELGDSALYLCASSSGQGAPSTEAFFGQGTRLTVV.

This clone was picked up a small number of times. The chain recombines TRBV7-2 with TRBJ1-2; weak D call: TRBD1 (6 bases). The CDR3 length is 13 residues. Trimming shortened V by 5 bases and J by 4 bases, and 11 bases separated the two germline ends. CDR1 and CDR2 (germline): SGHTA, FQGNSA. CDR3: CASSPGTIYGYTF. CDR3 sequence (DNA): TGTGCCAGCAGCCCCGGGACAATCTATGGCTACACCTTC.